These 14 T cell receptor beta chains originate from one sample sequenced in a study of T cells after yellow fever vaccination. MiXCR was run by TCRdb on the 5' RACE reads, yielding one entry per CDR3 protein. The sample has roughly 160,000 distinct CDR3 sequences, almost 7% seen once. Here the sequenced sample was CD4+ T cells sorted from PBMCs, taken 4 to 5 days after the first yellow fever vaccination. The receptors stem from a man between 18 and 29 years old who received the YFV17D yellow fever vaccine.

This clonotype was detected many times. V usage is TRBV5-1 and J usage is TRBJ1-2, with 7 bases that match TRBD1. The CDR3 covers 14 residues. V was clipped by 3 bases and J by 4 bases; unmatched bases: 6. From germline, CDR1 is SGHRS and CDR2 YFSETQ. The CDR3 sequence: CASSSGTASYGYTF. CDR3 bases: TGCGCCAGCAGCTCCGGGACAGCGAGCTATGGCTACACCTTC.

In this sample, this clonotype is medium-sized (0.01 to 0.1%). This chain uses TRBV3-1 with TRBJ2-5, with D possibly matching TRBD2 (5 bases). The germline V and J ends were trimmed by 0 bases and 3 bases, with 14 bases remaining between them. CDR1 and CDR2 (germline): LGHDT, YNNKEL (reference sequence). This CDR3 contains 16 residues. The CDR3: CASSQDPRVREETQYF. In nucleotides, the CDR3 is TGTGCCAGCAGCCAAGATCCTCGGGTGCGGGAAGAGACCCAGTACTTC.

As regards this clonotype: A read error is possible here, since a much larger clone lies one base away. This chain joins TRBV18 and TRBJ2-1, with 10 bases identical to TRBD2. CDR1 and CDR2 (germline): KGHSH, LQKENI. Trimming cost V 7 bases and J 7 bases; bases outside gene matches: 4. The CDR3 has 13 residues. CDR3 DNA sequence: TGTGCCAGCTTACAGCGGGGGGGAAATGAGCAGTTCTTC. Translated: CASLQRGGNEQFF.

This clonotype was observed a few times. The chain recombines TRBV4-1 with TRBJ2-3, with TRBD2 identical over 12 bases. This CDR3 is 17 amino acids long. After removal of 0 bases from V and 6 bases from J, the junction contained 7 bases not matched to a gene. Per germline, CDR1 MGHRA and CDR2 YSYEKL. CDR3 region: CASSQEVTSGGGDTQYF. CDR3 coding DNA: TGCGCCAGCAGCCAAGAAGTGACTAGCGGGGGAGGGGATACGCAGTATTTT.

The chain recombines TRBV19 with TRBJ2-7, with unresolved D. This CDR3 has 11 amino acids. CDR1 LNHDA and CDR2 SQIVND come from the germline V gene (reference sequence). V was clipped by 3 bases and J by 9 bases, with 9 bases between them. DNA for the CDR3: TGTGCCAGTAGTATCCGATCCGCGCAGTACTTC. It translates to CASSIRSAQYF.

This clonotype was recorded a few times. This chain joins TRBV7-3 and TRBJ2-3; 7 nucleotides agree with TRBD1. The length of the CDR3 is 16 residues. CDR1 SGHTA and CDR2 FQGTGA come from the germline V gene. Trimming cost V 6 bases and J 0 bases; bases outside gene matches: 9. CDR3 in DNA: TGTGCCAGCAGTTACCTAGGGGGCACTAGCACAGATACGCAGTATTTT. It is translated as CASSYLGGTSTDTQYF.

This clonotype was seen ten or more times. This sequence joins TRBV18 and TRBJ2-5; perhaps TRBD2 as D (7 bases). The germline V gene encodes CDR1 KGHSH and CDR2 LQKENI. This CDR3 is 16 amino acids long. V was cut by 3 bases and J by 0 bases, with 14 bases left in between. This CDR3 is CASSPFTGGHQETQYF. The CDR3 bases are TGTGCCAGCTCACCTTTCACGGGGGGCCACCAAGAGACCCAGTACTTC.

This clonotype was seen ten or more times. The CDR3 loop is CASRSGQGIQYGYTF. Here the CDR3 DNA reads TGTGCCAGCAGATCCGGACAGGGGATTCAGTATGGCTACACCTTC. The V call is TRBV12-3 or TRBV12-4, the J call TRBJ1-2; 9 nucleotides match TRBD1. Germline trimming cut 6 bases from V and 5 bases from J; bases unmatched to any gene: 10. This CDR3 has 15 residues.

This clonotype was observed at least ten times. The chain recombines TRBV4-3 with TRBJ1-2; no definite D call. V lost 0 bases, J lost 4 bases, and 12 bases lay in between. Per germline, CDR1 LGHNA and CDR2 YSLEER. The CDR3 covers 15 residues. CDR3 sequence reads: CASSQDLLGFYGYTF. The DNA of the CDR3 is TGCGCCAGCAGCCAAGATCTTTTAGGTTTCTATGGCTACACCTTC.

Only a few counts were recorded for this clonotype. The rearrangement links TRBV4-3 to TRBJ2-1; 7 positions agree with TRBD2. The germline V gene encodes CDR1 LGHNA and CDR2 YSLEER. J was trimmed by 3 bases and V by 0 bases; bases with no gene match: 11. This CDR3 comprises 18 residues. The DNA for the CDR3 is TGCGCCAGCAGCCAAGATCTAAAGGGCGGGGGAGACTACAATGAGCAGTTCTTC. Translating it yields CASSQDLKGGGDYNEQFF.

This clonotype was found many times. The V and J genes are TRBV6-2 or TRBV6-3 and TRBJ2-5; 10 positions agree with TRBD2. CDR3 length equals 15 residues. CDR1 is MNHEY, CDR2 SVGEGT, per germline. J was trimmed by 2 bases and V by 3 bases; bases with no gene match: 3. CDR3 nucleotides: TGTGCCAGCAGTTATCTAGCGGGGGTGCAAGAGACCCAGTACTTC. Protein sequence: CASSYLAGVQETQYF.

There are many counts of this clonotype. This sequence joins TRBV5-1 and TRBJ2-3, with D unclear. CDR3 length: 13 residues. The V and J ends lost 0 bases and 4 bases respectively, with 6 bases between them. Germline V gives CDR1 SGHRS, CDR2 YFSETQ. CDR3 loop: CASSLGLADTQYF. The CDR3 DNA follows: TGCGCCAGCAGCTTGGGACTGGCAGATACGCAGTATTTT.

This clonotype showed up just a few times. Here the CDR3 reads CASSSSGTRGDTQYF. CDR3 nucleotides: TGCGCCAGCAGCTCCTCCGGGACTAGGGGAGATACGCAGTATTTT. This chain links TRBV5-1 with TRBJ2-3; TRBD2 agrees at 8 bases. Unmatched junction bases numbered 8, after V lost 3 bases and J lost 5 bases. The CDR3 is made up of 15 amino acids. From germline, CDR1 is SGHRS and CDR2 YFSETQ.

The CDR3 nucleotides are TGTGCCAGCAGCCTTCGAGAGCGGGGGGGGATGGGGACCCAGTACTTC. This gives the protein CASSLRERGGMGTQYF. This chain uses TRBV5-8 with TRBJ2-5; 10 bases agree with TRBD2. CDR3 length: 16 amino acids. The J segment lost 7 bases and the V segment lost 4 bases, leaving 13 bases of the junction unmatched. CDR1 is SGHTS, CDR2 YDEGEE, per germline.